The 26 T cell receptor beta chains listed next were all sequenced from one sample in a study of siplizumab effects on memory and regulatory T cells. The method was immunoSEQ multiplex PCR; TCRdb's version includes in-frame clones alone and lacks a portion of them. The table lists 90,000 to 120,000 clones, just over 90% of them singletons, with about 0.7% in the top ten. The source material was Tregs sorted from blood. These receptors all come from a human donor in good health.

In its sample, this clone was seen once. This chain's CDR3 is CASSYSGANTGELFF. CDR3 coding DNA: TGTGCCAGCAGTTATAGTGGAGCGAACACCGGGGAGCTGTTTTTT. This chain uses TRBV28 with TRBJ2-2, with no clear D. The germline V gene has CDR1 MDHEN and CDR2 SYDVKM. This CDR3 is built from 15 residues. V dropped 4 bases and J dropped 0 bases, with 9 bases sitting between them.

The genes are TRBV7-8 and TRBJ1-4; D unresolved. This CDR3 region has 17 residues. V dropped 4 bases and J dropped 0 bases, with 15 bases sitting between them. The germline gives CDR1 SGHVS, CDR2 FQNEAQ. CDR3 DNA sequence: TGTGCCAGCAGCTACGGATCGAGGGCCGCAACTAATGAAAAACTGTTTTTT. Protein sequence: CASSYGSRAATNEKLFF.

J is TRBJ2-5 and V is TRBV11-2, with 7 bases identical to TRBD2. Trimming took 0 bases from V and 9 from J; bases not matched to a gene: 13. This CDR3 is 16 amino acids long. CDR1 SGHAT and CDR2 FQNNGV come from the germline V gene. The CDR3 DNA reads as TGTGCCAGCAGCTTAGAGGTCTCTAGCGGTCCGCGGGCCCAGTACTTC. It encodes CASSLEVSSGPRAQYF. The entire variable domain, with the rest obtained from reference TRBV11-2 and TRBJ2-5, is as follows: EAGVAQSPRYKIIEKRQSVAFWCNPISGHATLYWYQQILGQGPKLLIQFQNNGVVDDSQLPKDRFSAERLKGVDSTLKIQPAKLEDSAVYLCASSLEVSSGPRAQYFGPGTRLLVL.

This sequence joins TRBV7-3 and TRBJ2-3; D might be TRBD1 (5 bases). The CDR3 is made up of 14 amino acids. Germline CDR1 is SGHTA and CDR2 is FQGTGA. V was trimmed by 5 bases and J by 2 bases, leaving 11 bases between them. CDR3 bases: TGTGCCAGCAGCCAAGACAGAAACACAGATACGCAGTATTTT. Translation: CASSQDRNTDTQYF.

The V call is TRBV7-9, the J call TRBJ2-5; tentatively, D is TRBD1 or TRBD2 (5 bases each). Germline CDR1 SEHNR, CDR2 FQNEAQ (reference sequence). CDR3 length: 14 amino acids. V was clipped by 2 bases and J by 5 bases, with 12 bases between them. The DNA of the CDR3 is TGTGCCAGCAGCTTAACCGGGACGGGGGAGACCCAGTACTTC. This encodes CASSLTGTGETQYF. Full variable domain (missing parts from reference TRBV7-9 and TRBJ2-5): DTGVSQNPRHKITKRGQNVTFRCDPISEHNRLYWYRQTLGQGPEFLTYFQNEAQLEKSRLLSDRFSAERPKGSFSTLEIQRTEQGDSAMYLCASSLTGTGETQYFGPGTRLLVL.

The CDR3 sequence: CASSSSGGYTDTQYF. In nucleotides, the CDR3 is TGTGCCAGCAGTTCTAGCGGGGGATACACAGATACGCAGTATTTT. The V call is TRBV28, the J call TRBJ2-3; TRBD2 aligns across 10 bases. The CDR3 runs to 15 residues. Germline V CDR1 and CDR2: MDHEN, SYDVKM. J was trimmed by 2 bases and V by 4 bases; bases with no gene match: 3.

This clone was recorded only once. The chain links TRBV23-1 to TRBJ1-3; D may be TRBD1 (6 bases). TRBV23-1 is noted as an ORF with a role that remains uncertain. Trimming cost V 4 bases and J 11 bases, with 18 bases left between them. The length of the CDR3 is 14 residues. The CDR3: CASSRSYREYPIYF. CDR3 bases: TGCGCCAGCAGTCGATCATACAGGGAATACCCCATATATTTT.

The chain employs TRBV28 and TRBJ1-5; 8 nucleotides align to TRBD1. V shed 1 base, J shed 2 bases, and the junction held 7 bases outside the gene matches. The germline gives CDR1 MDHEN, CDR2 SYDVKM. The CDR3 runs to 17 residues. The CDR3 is CASSLLVRTGRNQPQHF. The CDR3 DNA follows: TGTGCCAGCAGTTTATTAGTCAGGACAGGGCGCAATCAGCCCCAGCATTTT.

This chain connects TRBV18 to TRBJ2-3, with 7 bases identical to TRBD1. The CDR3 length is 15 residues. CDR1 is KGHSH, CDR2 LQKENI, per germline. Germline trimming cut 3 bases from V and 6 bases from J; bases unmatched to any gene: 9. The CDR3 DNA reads TGTGCCAGCTCACCGAAAGGGGGCCCTGGGGATACGCAGTATTTT. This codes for CASSPKGGPGDTQYF.

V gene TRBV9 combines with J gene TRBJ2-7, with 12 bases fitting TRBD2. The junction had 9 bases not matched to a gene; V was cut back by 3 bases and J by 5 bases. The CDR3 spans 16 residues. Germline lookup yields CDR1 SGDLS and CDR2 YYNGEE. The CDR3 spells CASSARLAGECHEQYF. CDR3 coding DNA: TGTGCCAGCAGCGCCCGACTAGCGGGAGAGTGCCACGAGCAGTACTTC.

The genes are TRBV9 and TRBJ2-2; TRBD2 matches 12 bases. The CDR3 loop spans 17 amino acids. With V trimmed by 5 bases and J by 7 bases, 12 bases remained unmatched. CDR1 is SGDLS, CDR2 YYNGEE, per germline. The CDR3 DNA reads TGTGCCAGCAGTTACACCCTCCTAGCGGGAGGGGTCGGGGAGCTGTTTTTT. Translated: CASSYTLLAGGVGELFF.

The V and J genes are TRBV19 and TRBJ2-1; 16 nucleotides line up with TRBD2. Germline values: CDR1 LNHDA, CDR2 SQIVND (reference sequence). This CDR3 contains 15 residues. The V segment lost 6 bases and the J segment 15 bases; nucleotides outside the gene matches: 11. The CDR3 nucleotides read TGTGCCAGTAGCCCCCCGGGACTAGCGGGAGGGCGGACGTTCTTC. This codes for CASSPPGLAGGRTFF. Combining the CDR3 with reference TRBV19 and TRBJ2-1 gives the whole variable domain DGGITQSPKYLFRKEGQNVTLSCEQNLNHDAMYWYRQDPGQGLRLIYYSQIVNDFQKGDIAEGYSVSREKKESFPLTVTSAQKNPTAFYLCASSPPGLAGGRTFFGPGTRLTVL.

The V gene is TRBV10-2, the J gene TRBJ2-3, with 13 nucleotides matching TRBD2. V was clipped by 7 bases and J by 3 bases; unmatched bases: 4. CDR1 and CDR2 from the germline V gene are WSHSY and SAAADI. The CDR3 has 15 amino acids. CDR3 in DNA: TGCGCCAGCAAAGGACTAGCGGGAGATACAGATACGCAGTATTTT. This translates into CASKGLAGDTDTQYF.

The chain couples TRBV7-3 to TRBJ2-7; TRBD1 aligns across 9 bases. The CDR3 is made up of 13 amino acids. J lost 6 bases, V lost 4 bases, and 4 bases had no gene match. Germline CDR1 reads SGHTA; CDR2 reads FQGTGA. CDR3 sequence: CASSSETGGEQYF. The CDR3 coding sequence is TGTGCCAGCAGCTCCGAGACAGGGGGCGAGCAGTACTTC. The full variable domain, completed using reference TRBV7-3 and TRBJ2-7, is GAGVSQTPSNKVTEKGKYVELRCDPISGHTALYWYRQSLGQGPEFLIYFQGTGAADDSGLPNDRFFAVRPEGSVSTLKIQRTERGDSAVYLCASSSETGGEQYFGPGTRLTVT.

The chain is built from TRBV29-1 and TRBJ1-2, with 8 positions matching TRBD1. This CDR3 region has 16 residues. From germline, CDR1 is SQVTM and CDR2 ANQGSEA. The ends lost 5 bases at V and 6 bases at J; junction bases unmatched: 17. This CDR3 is CSVWYGILTGAHGYTF. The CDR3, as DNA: TGCAGCGTTTGGTACGGGATTTTGACAGGGGCGCATGGCTACACCTTC.

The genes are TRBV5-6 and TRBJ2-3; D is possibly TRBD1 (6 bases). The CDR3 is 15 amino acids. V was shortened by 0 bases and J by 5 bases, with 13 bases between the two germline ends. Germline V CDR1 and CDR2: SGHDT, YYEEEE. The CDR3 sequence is CASSLAGVVGDTQYF. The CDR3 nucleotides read TGTGCCAGCAGCTTGGCAGGGGTGGTGGGAGATACGCAGTATTTT.

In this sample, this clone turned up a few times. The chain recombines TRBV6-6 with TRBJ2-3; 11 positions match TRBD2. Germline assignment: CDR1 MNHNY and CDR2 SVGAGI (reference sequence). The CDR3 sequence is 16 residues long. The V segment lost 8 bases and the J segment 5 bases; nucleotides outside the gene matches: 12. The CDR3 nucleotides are TGTGCCAGCCGGCCTCTAGCGGGAGGTAGGAGAGATACGCAGTATTTT. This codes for CASRPLAGGRRDTQYF.

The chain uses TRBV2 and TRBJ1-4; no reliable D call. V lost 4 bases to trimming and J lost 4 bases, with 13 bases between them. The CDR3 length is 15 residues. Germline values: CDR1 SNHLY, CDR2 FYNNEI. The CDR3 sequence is CASSGIEVGNEKLFF. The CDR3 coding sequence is TGTGCCAGCAGTGGAATAGAGGTCGGTAATGAAAAACTGTTTTTT.

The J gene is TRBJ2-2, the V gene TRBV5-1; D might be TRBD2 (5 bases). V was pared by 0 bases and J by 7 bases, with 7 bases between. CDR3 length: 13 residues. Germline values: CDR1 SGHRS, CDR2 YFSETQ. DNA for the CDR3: TGCGCCAGCAGCTTGGCGGGGATCGGGGAGCTGTTTTTT. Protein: CASSLAGIGELFF. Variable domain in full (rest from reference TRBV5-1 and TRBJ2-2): KAGVTQTPRYLIKTRGQQVTLSCSPISGHRSVSWYQQTPGQGLQFLFEYFSETQRNKGNFPGRFSGRQFSNSRSEMNVSTLELGDSALYLCASSLAGIGELFFGEGSRLTVL.

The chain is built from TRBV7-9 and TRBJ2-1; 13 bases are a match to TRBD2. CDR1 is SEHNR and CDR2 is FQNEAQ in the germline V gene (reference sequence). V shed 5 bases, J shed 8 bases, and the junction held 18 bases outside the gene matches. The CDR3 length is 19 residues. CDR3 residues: CASSHTIWTSGSSMDEQFF. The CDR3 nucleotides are TGTGCCAGCAGCCATACTATCTGGACTAGCGGGAGCAGTATGGATGAGCAGTTCTTC.

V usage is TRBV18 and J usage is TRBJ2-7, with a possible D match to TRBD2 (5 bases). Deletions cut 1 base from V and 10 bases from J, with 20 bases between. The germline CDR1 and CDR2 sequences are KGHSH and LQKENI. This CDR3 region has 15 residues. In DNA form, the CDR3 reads TGTGCCAGCTCACCACTCGGACTCCCCGACTATAGACAGTACTTC. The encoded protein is CASSPLGLPDYRQYF.

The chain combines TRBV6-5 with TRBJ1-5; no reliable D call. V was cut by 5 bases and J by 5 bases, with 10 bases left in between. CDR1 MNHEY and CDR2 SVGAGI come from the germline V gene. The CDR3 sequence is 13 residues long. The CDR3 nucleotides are TGTGCCAGCAGTGATATAAGCGATCAGCCCCAGCATTTT. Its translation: CASSDISDQPQHF.

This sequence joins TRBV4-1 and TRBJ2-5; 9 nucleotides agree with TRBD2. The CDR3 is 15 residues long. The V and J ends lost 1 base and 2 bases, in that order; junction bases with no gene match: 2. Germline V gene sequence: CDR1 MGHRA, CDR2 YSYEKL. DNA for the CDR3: TGCGCCAGCAGCCAAGGTAGCGGGGGACAAGAGACCCAGTACTTC. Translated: CASSQGSGGQETQYF.

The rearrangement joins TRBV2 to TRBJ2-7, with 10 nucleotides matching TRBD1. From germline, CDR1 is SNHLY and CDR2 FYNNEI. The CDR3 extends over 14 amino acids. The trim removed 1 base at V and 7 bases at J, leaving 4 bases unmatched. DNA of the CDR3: TGTGCCAGCAGTGAAGTAGGACAGGGGGGTGAGCAGTACTTC. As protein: CASSEVGQGGEQYF.

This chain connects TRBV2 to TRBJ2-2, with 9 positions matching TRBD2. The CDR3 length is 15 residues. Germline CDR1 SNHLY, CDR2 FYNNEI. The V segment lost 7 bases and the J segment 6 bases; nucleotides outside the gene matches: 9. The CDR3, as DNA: TGTGCCAGCAATTGGGGCGGGAGGGCGGCCGGGGAGCTGTTTTTT. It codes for CASNWGGRAAGELFF.

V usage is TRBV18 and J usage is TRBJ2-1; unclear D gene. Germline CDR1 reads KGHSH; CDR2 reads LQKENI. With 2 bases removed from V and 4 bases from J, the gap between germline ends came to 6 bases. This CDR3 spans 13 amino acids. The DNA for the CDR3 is TGTGCCAGCTCACCATTAGGTTACAATGAGCAGTTCTTC. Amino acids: CASSPLGYNEQFF.